Shown below are 26 T cell receptor beta chains from a single sample sequenced in a study of T cell repertoires in cytomegalovirus infection (dated by TCRdb to the late 2010s). The instrument was an Illumina HiSeq 1500. TCRdb reanalyzed the raw reads on its own, using fastp at Q25 for trimming and MiXCR for clone calling, and kept in-frame beta chains. CDR3 protein sequences are deduplicated, and each keeps its most common genes and DNA. The sample table records around 240,000 distinct CDR3 sequences; roughly 22% of these occur just once. The ten largest clones take up 18% of the sample. Material for sequencing was CD8+ T cells from PBMCs. The receptors come from a human donor in good health (CMV status not recorded). Some clones in this sample may be carry-over from other donors' samples.

This chain joins TRBV20-1 and TRBJ2-1, with a weak D call TRBD2 (5 bases). V gave up 6 bases and J gave up 0 bases, with 12 bases separating them. The CDR3 has 14 amino acids. Germline values: CDR1 DFQATT, CDR2 SNEGSKA (reference sequence). CDR3 loop: CSAPHGDSYNEQFF. In nucleotides, the CDR3 is TGCAGTGCCCCTCACGGGGACTCCTACAATGAGCAGTTCTTC.

This clonotype has only a few counts. This chain connects TRBV7-9 to TRBJ2-1; no clear D gene. CDR3 length: 12 amino acids. With 4 bases removed from V and 6 bases from J, the gap between germline ends came to 7 bases. CDR1 is SEHNR and CDR2 is FQNEAQ in the germline V gene (reference sequence). Here the CDR3 reads CASSSSLNEQFF. The CDR3 coding sequence is TGTGCCAGCAGCTCCAGTCTCAATGAGCAGTTCTTC.

This clonotype has at least ten counts. One end of the junction does not line up with germline, which may come from a read error. This chain uses TRBV7-2 with TRBJ2-1, with 9 bases identical to TRBD2. Germline values: CDR1 SGHTA, CDR2 FQGNSA. CDR3 length: 15 residues. The CDR3 DNA follows: TGTGCCAGCGGCTGGCCTAGCGGGGCCTACAGTGAGCAGTTCTTC. Translated, it gives CASGWPSGAYSEQFF.

This sequence joins TRBV9 and TRBJ2-7; TRBD2 matches at 12 bases. Germline CDR1 SGDLS, CDR2 YYNGEE. V lost 1 base, J lost 3 bases, and 5 bases stayed unmatched. The CDR3 extends over 16 amino acids. The CDR3 is CASSVSSSGGDYEQYF. As DNA, the CDR3 is TGTGCCAGCAGCGTATCGTCTAGCGGGGGGGACTACGAGCAGTACTTC.

This clonotype occurred many times. V gene TRBV10-3 combines with J gene TRBJ2-7, with 10 positions matching TRBD2. Trimming removed 3 bases from V and 4 bases from J; junction bases left unmatched: 6. The CDR3 covers 15 residues. Germline V gives CDR1 ENHRY, CDR2 SYGVKD. Here the CDR3 DNA reads TGTGCCATCAGTGATAAGACTAGCGGGTCGTACGAGCAGTACTTC. This encodes CAISDKTSGSYEQYF.

This clonotype was counted a few times. The gene calls are TRBV2 and TRBJ1-1, with a possible D match to TRBD1 (6 bases). The germline gives CDR1 SNHLY, CDR2 FYNNEI. The CDR3 totals 14 residues. V lost 5 bases to trimming and J lost 10 bases, with 20 bases between them. CDR3 bases: TGTGCCAGCAGTATGGGGGACACCCCACCGGGAGCTTTCTTT. Translated: CASSMGDTPPGAFF.

The genes are TRBV24-1 and TRBJ2-7, with 7 bases fitting TRBD1. Germline trimming cut 4 bases from V and 11 bases from J; bases unmatched to any gene: 4. Germline CDR1 reads KGHDR; CDR2 reads SFDVKD. The CDR3 covers 11 residues. The CDR3 coding sequence is TGTGCCACCAGTGACGGGACAGAAGAGTACTTC. Its protein is CATSDGTEEYF.

This clonotype was detected many times. V usage is TRBV28 and J usage is TRBJ1-2; D is unresolved. V gave up 8 bases and J gave up 0 bases, with 10 bases separating them. In germline, CDR1 is MDHEN, CDR2 SYDVKM. The CDR3 is 13 amino acids. The CDR3 is CASSSTANYGYTF. The CDR3 DNA follows: TGTGCCAGCTCCTCGACTGCTAACTATGGCTACACCTTC.

V gene TRBV7-9 combines with J gene TRBJ2-3; D perhaps matches TRBD1 (5 bases). Trimming stripped 1 base from V and 4 bases from J, with 9 bases between. Germline V gives CDR1 SEHNR, CDR2 FQNEAQ (reference sequence). CDR3 length: 14 residues. CDR3 residues: CASSLGGWADTQYF. CDR3 nucleotide sequence: TGTGCCAGCAGCTTAGGGGGCTGGGCAGATACGCAGTATTTT.

Points on this clonotype: The CDR3 carries no conserved terminal phenylalanine or tryptophan, so it likely arises from a read error. The genes are TRBV12-3 or TRBV12-4 and TRBJ1-1; 10 bases are shared with TRBD1. Trimming removed 3 bases from V and 3 bases from J; junction bases left unmatched: 1. The CDR3 is made up of 14 amino acids. The CDR3: CASSLGTGDTEAFI. For the CDR3, the DNA is TGTGCCAGCAGTTTGGGGACAGGGGACACTGAAGCTTTCATT.

This clonotype was seen ten or more times. The chain combines TRBV7-8 with TRBJ2-1; possible D gene TRBD1, 5 bases. V was clipped by 0 bases and J by 8 bases, with 8 bases between them. CDR1 is SGHVS and CDR2 is FQNEAQ in the germline V gene. The CDR3 is made up of 13 amino acids. In DNA, the CDR3 is TGTGCCAGCAGCTTAGCCCAGGGCTATGAGCAGTTCTTC. It is translated as CASSLAQGYEQFF.

V and J are TRBV28 and TRBJ1-3; 7 nucleotides agree with TRBD1. The CDR3 extends over 16 amino acids. The V gene's germline CDR1 is MDHEN and CDR2 SYDVKM. V shed 5 bases and J 0 bases; nucleotides not matched to a gene: 7. CDR3 DNA sequence: TGTGCCAGCAGTCCTCTGGACAGGATCTCTGGAAACACCATATATTTT. It codes for CASSPLDRISGNTIYF.

At least ten counts were recorded for this clonotype. V and J are TRBV7-2 and TRBJ1-2; a weak D match, TRBD1 (6 bases). Germline V gives CDR1 SGHTA, CDR2 FQGNSA. The V end was cut by 1 base, the J end by 8 bases, with 11 bases between. This CDR3 has 13 amino acids. The CDR3 reads CASSLGSQGGYTF. CDR3 nucleotides: TGTGCCAGCAGCTTAGGTTCGCAGGGGGGCTACACCTTC.

The genes are TRBV7-4 and TRBJ1-2; 7 nucleotides match TRBD1. J lost 4 bases, V lost 5 bases, and 19 bases had no gene match. The CDR3 runs 18 residues. CDR1 is SGHVT and CDR2 is SQSDAQ in the germline V gene. The CDR3 region is CASSPGPGTDNPGYGYTF. The CDR3 coding sequence is TGTGCCAGCAGCCCCGGTCCCGGGACAGATAACCCTGGCTATGGCTACACCTTC.

The chain recombines TRBV20-1 with TRBJ2-4; perhaps TRBD1 as D (6 bases). V lost 5 bases and J lost 8, with 16 bases in between. This CDR3 comprises 13 residues. Per germline, CDR1 DFQATT and CDR2 SNEGSKA (reference sequence). CDR3 loop: CSAEQGIEDIQYF. The DNA for the CDR3 is TGCAGTGCTGAACAGGGAATTGAGGACATTCAGTACTTC.

This clonotype appeared many times. V gene TRBV6-1 combines with J gene TRBJ1-5; TRBD1 agrees at 7 bases. V was clipped by 4 bases and J by 4 bases; unmatched bases: 4. Germline V gives CDR1 MNHNS, CDR2 SASEGT. CDR3 length: 14 amino acids. The CDR3 loop reads CASSGQGRNQPQHF. The DNA of the CDR3 is TGTGCCAGCAGTGGACAGGGACGAAATCAGCCCCAGCATTTT.

This clonotype was counted a few times. The chain carries TRBV2 and TRBJ2-7, with 8 bases fitting TRBD1. Germline trimming cut 3 bases from V and 6 bases from J; bases unmatched to any gene: 7. In germline, CDR1 is SNHLY, CDR2 FYNNEI. The CDR3 loop spans 14 amino acids. The CDR3 DNA sequence: TGTGCCAGCAGTGATCCCGACAGGGGCGGCGAGCAGTACTTC. Its translation: CASSDPDRGGEQYF.

This rearrangement joins TRBV5-6 to TRBJ2-6, with unresolved D. The CDR3 runs to 16 residues. Germline CDR1 SGHDT, CDR2 YYEEEE. V shed 0 bases and J shed 1 base, with 8 bases lying between them. CDR3 sequence reads: CASSLGPFSGANVLTF. The CDR3 DNA follows: TGTGCCAGCAGCTTGGGACCTTTTTCTGGGGCCAACGTCCTGACTTTC.

This clonotype was observed a handful of times. The genes are TRBV6-5 and TRBJ2-5; 11 bases fit TRBD2. CDR1 is MNHEY and CDR2 is SVGAGI in the germline V gene. This CDR3 region has 14 residues. J was trimmed by 5 bases and V by 5 bases; bases with no gene match: 4. CDR3 region: CASSPGTSGETQYF. CDR3 DNA: TGTGCCAGCAGTCCGGGGACTAGCGGTGAGACCCAGTACTTC.

The rearrangement uses TRBV6-4 and TRBJ2-1; D perhaps matches TRBD1 (8 bases). Trimming took off 3 bases at V and 9 bases at J, with 18 bases between the two ends. Looked up from germline, CDR1 is MRHNA and CDR2 is SNTAGT. The CDR3 is made up of 15 amino acids. CDR3 DNA: TGTGCCAGCAGTGATCTCAACAGGGGGGGGAGTGAGCAGTTCTTC. Translating it yields CASSDLNRGGSEQFF.

V usage is TRBV29-1 and J usage is TRBJ2-2, with 9 bases that match TRBD2. Trimming cost V 4 bases and J 6 bases; bases outside gene matches: 6. Germline CDR1 reads SQVTM; CDR2 reads ANQGSEA. The CDR3 has 14 amino acids. This CDR3 is CSVAGTSLPGELFF. The DNA of the CDR3 is TGCAGCGTTGCCGGGACTAGCCTACCCGGGGAGCTGTTTTTT.

This chain connects TRBV20-1 to TRBJ1-5, with 9 bases identical to TRBD1. Germline values: CDR1 DFQATT, CDR2 SNEGSKA (reference sequence). The CDR3 covers 17 residues. V lost 0 bases and J lost 5; bases outside the gene matches: 11. CDR3 DNA sequence: TGCAGTGCTAGAGAGAGGAACCGACAGGGGGGAGATCAGCCCCAGCATTTT. Translation: CSARERNRQGGDQPQHF.

The chain recombines TRBV7-6 with TRBJ1-4; no clear D gene. V lost 1 base and J 12 bases, leaving 15 bases between the germline ends. This CDR3 has 14 residues. Germline CDR1 and CDR2: SGHVS and FNYEAQ. The CDR3 region is CASSLGTLDGELFF. The CDR3 bases are TGTGCCAGCAGCTTAGGTACTCTGGACGGGGAACTGTTTTTT.

This sequence joins TRBV7-6 and TRBJ2-1, with a tentative D call TRBD1 (7 bases). CDR3 length: 13 amino acids. The germline V and J ends were trimmed by 4 bases and 15 bases, with 19 bases remaining between them. Germline V gives CDR1 SGHVS, CDR2 FNYEAQ. The CDR3 protein is CASSSGLSNRGFF. The CDR3 nucleotides are TGTGCCAGCAGCTCCGGACTATCGAACAGGGGGTTCTTC.

V gene TRBV29-1 combines with J gene TRBJ1-1, with 8 bases aligning to TRBD1. After removal of 6 bases from V and 8 bases from J, the junction contained 8 bases not matched to a gene. Per germline, CDR1 SQVTM and CDR2 ANQGSEA. This CDR3 has 12 residues. The CDR3 bases are TGCAGCGTGCCAGACAGGGGTGGGGAAGCTTTCTTT. The encoded protein is CSVPDRGGEAFF. The whole variable domain, filled in from reference TRBV29-1 and TRBJ1-1, reads SAVISQKPSRDICQRGTSLTIQCQVDSQVTMMFWYRQQPGQSLTLIATANQGSEATYESGFVIDKFPISRPNLTFSTLTVSNMSPEDSSIYLCSVPDRGGEAFFGQGTRLTVV.

This clonotype was seen many times. J is TRBJ2-7 and V is TRBV20-1; D is unresolved. CDR3 length: 13 amino acids. The V end was cut by 4 bases, the J end by 2 bases, with 12 bases between. Germline lookup yields CDR1 DFQATT and CDR2 SNEGSKA (reference sequence). The CDR3 reads CSAKTPKPYEQYF. The CDR3 DNA is TGCAGTGCTAAGACTCCAAAGCCCTACGAGCAGTACTTC.